Each of the 16 T cell receptor beta chains below was sequenced from the same sample in a study of T cell responses to AZD1222 COVID-19 vaccine. TCRdb keeps only in-frame clones here, not all; method: immunoSEQ multiplex PCR. The sample contains more than 75,000 clones, 90% of which appear only once. The sequenced sample was peripheral blood, obtained 28 days after the second AZD1222 dose. The receptors shown here come from an adult who received the AZD1222 COVID-19 vaccine.

The chain has TRBV11-2 and TRBJ1-1; D is unresolved. Germline V gene data show CDR1 as SGHAT and CDR2 as FQNNGV. The CDR3 runs to 12 residues. Trimming stripped 5 bases from V and 8 bases from J, with 12 bases between. CDR3 sequence (DNA): TGTGCCAGCAGCCCCTTTAGTACAGAAGCTTTCTTT. It yields the protein CASSPFSTEAFF.

This clone was seen once. This chain uses TRBV19 with TRBJ2-5; 7 nucleotides align to TRBD2. The length of the CDR3 is 14 residues. J gave up 1 base and V 6 bases, and 5 bases lay outside the gene matches. Per germline, CDR1 LNHDA and CDR2 SQIVND (reference sequence). The CDR3 DNA reads TGTGCCAGTAGGATGACTAGCTCCCAAGAGACCCAGTACTTC. This translates into CASRMTSSQETQYF. Looking up the rest from reference TRBV19 and TRBJ2-5 gives the full variable domain: DGGITQSPKYLFRKEGQNVTLSCEQNLNHDAMYWYRQDPGQGLRLIYYSQIVNDFQKGDIAEGYSVSREKKESFPLTVTSAQKNPTAFYLCASRMTSSQETQYFGPGTRLLVL.

This chain connects TRBV7-2 to TRBJ2-1; D remains unclear. The CDR3 sequence is 11 residues long. The V end lost 4 bases, the J end lost 7 bases, and 5 bases lay between the germline ends. Germline lookup yields CDR1 SGHTA and CDR2 FQGNSA. CDR3 nucleotide sequence: TGTGCCAGCAGCTACGTAAATGAGCAGTTCTTC. Amino acids: CASSYVNEQFF.

The chain employs TRBV5-1 and TRBJ2-2; D is uncertain. CDR1 is SGHRS and CDR2 is YFSETQ in the germline V gene. V was clipped by 3 bases and J by 1 base, with 10 bases between them. The CDR3 length is 15 residues. The CDR3 here is CASSSTHLNTGELFF. In DNA, the CDR3 is TGCGCCAGCAGCTCAACACACTTGAACACCGGGGAGCTGTTTTTT.

In DNA form, the CDR3 reads TGTGCCAGCAGCCAAAGATGGACAGGGGGGTCTGAAGCTTTCTTT. It specifies CASSQRWTGGSEAFF. The chain links TRBV3-1 (or the pseudogene TRBV3-2) to TRBJ1-1; 10 bases map to TRBD1. The V gene end was trimmed by 2 bases and the J gene end by 6 bases; junction bases not matched to a gene: 6. Germline V lookup: CDR1 LGHDT, CDR2 YNNKEL (reference sequence). This CDR3 is built from 15 residues.

This chain uses TRBV3-1 (or the pseudogene TRBV3-2) with TRBJ1-4, with D possibly TRBD1 on 5 matching bases. Trimming left V 1 base short and J 0 bases short, with 9 bases between. Germline V CDR1 and CDR2: LGHDT, YNNKEL (reference sequence). This CDR3 region has 16 residues. The CDR3 DNA reads TGTGCCAGCAGCCAAGGCCTGGGGGCAACTAATGAAAAACTGTTTTTT. Translating it yields CASSQGLGATNEKLFF.

In its sample, this clone was seen once. The V gene is TRBV14, the J gene TRBJ2-5; D possibly matches TRBD1 or TRBD2 (6 bases each). CDR3 length: 16 residues. Per germline, CDR1 SGHDN and CDR2 FVKESK. Trimming took 1 base from V and 2 from J, leaving 14 bases between them. CDR3 in amino acids: CASSQVGSGAQETQYF. The CDR3 region has the DNA TGTGCCAGCAGCCAAGTTGGGTCGGGGGCGCAAGAGACCCAGTACTTC.

V gene TRBV9 combines with J gene TRBJ1-2, with 10 bases lining up with TRBD1. The CDR3 spans 16 residues. The germline gives CDR1 SGDLS, CDR2 YYNGEE. The junction had 11 bases not matched to a gene; V was cut back by 2 bases and J by 7 bases. CDR3 DNA sequence: TGTGCCAGCAGCGTTGCCATTCCGACAGGGGGCTTTGGCTACACCTTC. Translating it yields CASSVAIPTGGFGYTF.

J is TRBJ2-7 and V is TRBV5-6; a possible D gene is TRBD1 (5 bases). The germline gives CDR1 SGHDT, CDR2 YYEEEE. The V gene lost 6 bases and the J gene lost 3 bases, with 16 bases spanning the gap. The length of the CDR3 is 14 residues. The chain's CDR3 is CASTPWGRYYEQYF. Written as DNA, the CDR3 is TGTGCCAGCACGCCCTGGGGCAGGTACTACGAGCAGTACTTC.

V usage is TRBV11-2 and J usage is TRBJ1-5; no clear D. With 2 bases removed from V and 5 bases from J, the gap between germline ends came to 10 bases. The CDR3 runs 14 residues. Germline V gene lookup returns CDR1 SGHAT and CDR2 FQNNGV. DNA of the CDR3: TGTGCCAGCAGCTTAACGCAGACTTATCAGCCCCAGCATTTT. Protein sequence: CASSLTQTYQPQHF.

The chain uses TRBV5-1 and TRBJ2-1, with TRBD2 matching 16 bases. Germline CDR1 and CDR2: SGHRS and YFSETQ. V gave up 8 bases and J gave up 0 bases; unmatched junction bases: 8. This CDR3 region has 18 residues. The CDR3, as DNA: TGCGCCAGTCGTGCCGGGACTAGCGGGGGGGCCTCCTACAATGAGCAGTTCTTC. As protein: CASRAGTSGGASYNEQFF.

This clone was picked up one time. This chain links TRBV18 with TRBJ2-3; no clear D. This CDR3 comprises 13 residues. The germline gives CDR1 KGHSH, CDR2 LQKENI. V lost 3 bases and J 1 base, leaving 5 bases between the germline ends. Here the CDR3 DNA reads TGTGCCAGCTCACCTGGGGGCACAGATACGCAGTATTTT. It translates to CASSPGGTDTQYF.

The sample holds a few counts of this clone. The chain uses TRBV28 and TRBJ1-5; TRBD1 agrees at 8 bases. Germline-derived CDR1 and CDR2 are MDHEN and SYDVKM. J was trimmed by 1 base and V by 6 bases; bases with no gene match: 5. This CDR3 comprises 15 residues. CDR3 DNA: TGTGCCAGCAGCCCGGGACAGGTCAGCAATCAGCCCCAGCATTTT. The encoded protein is CASSPGQVSNQPQHF.

This clone was found once. The chain employs TRBV3-1 (or the pseudogene TRBV3-2) and TRBJ2-6, with D uncertain. With 1 base removed from V and 0 bases from J, the gap between germline ends came to 4 bases. There are 15 residues in the CDR3. CDR1 LGHDT and CDR2 YNNKEL come from the germline V gene (reference sequence). The CDR3 nucleotides read TGTGCCAGCAGCCAAGCAAGCTCTGGGGCCAACGTCCTGACTTTC. Translating gives CASSQASSGANVLTF.

J is TRBJ1-5 and V is TRBV11-2, with D possibly being TRBD1 (6 bases). The CDR3 sequence is 14 residues long. V was shortened by 1 base and J by 4 bases, with 8 bases between the two germline ends. In germline, CDR1 is SGHAT, CDR2 FQNNGV. CDR3 region: CASSLGTGNQPQHF. The CDR3 DNA is TGTGCCAGCAGCTTAGGTACAGGGAATCAGCCCCAGCATTTT.

This clone has just one count. The J gene is TRBJ1-1, the V gene TRBV6-5; 8 bases fit TRBD1. This CDR3 has 14 residues. Germline loops: CDR1 MNHEY, CDR2 SVGAGI. V was pared by 5 bases and J by 1 base, with 3 bases of the junction left unmatched. The CDR3 spells CASSRDRGNTEAFF. The DNA for the CDR3 is TGTGCCAGCAGTCGTGACAGGGGGAACACTGAAGCTTTCTTT.